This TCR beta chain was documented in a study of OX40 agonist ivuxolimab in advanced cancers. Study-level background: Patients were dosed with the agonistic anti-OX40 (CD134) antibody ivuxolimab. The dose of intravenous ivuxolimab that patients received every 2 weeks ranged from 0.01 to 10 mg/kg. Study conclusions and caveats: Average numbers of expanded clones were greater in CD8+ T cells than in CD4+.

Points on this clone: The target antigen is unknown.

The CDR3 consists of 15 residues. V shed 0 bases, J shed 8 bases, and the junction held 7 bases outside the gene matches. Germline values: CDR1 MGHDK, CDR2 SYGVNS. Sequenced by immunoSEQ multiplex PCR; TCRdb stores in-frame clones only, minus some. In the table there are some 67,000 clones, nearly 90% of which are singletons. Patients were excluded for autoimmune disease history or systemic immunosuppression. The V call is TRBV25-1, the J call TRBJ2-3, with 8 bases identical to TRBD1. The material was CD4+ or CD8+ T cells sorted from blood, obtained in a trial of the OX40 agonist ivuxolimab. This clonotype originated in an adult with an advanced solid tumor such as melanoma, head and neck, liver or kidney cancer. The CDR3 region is CASSEYGQGPGTQYF. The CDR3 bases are TGTGCCAGCAGTGAATATGGACAGGGTCCAGGTACGCAGTATTTT.